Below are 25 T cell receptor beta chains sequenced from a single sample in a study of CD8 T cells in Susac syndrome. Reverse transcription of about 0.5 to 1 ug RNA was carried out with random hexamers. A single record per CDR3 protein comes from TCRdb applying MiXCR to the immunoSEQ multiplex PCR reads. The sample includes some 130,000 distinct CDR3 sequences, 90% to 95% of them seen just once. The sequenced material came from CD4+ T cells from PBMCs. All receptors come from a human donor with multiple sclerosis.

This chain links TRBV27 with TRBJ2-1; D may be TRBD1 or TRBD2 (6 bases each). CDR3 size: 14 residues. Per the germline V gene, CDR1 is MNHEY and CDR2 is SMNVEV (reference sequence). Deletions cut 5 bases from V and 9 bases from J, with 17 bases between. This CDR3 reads CASSPMGGMGEQFF. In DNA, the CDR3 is TGTGCCAGCAGTCCTATGGGGGGCATGGGTGAGCAGTTCTTC.

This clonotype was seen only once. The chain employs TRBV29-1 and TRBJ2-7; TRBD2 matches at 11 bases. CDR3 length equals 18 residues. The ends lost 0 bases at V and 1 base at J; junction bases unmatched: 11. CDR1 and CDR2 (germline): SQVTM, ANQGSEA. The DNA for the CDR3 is TGCAGCGTTGAAGATGCGAGACTAGCGGGGAGGAGTTCCTACGAGCAGTACTTC. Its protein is CSVEDARLAGRSSYEQYF.

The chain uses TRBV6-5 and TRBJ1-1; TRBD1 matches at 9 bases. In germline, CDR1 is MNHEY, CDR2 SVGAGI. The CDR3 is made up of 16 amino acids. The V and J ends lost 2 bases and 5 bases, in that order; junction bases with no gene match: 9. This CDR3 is CASSYNIATGGTEAFF. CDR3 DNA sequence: TGTGCCAGCAGTTACAACATCGCGACAGGGGGGACTGAAGCTTTCTTT.

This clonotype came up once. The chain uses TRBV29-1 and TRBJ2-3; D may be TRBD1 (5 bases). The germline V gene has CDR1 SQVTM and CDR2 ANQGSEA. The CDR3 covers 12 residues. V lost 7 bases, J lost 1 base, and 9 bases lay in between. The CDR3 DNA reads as TGCAGCGCCGAAGGGGGCACAGATACGCAGTATTTT. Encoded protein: CSAEGGTDTQYF.

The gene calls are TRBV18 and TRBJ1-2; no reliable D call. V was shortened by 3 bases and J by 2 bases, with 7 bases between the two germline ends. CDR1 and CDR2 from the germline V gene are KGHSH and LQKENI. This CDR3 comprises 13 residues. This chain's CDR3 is CASSPSVNYGYTF. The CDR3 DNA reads TGTGCCAGCTCACCGTCCGTAAACTATGGCTACACCTTC. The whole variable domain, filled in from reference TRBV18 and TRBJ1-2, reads NAGVMQNPRHLVRRRGQEARLRCSPMKGHSHVYWYRQLPEEGLKFMVYLQKENIIDESGMPKERFSAEFPKEGPSILRIQQVVRGDSAAYFCASSPSVNYGYTFGSGTRLTVV.

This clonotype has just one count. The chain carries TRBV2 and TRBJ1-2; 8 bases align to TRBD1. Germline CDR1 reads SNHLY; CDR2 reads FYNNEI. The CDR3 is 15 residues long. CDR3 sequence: CAGDGFGTGFSGYTF. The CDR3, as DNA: TGTGCAGGGGATGGATTCGGGACAGGCTTCTCTGGCTACACCTTC.

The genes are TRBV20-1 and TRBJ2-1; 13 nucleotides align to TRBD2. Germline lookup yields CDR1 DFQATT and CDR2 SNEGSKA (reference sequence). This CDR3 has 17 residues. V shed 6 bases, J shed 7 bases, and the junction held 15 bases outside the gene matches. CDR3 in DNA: TGCAGTGCCCTCCCCCGACTAGCGGGAGGATGGGGAAATGAGCAGTTCTTC. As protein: CSALPRLAGGWGNEQFF.

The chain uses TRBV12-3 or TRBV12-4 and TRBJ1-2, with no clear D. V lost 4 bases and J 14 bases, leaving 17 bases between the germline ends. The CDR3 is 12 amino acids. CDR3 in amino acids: CASSSSIMSETF. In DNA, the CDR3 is TGTGCCAGCAGTTCTTCCATCATGAGCGAAACCTTC.

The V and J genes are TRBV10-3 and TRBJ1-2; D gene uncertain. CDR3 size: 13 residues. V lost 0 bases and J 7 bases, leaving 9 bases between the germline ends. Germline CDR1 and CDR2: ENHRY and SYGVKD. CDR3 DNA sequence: TGTGCCATCAGTGAGTCCGGGCCTAGTGGCTACACCTTC. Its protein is CAISESGPSGYTF.

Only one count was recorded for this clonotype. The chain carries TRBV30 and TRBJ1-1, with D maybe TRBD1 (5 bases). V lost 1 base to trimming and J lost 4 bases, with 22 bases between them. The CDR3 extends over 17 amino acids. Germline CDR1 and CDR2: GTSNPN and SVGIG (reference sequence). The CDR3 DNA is TGTGCCTGGAGTGGGGGCGGAGGGTCCCCAACAGGCACTGAAGCTTTCTTT. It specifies CAWSGGGGSPTGTEAFF.

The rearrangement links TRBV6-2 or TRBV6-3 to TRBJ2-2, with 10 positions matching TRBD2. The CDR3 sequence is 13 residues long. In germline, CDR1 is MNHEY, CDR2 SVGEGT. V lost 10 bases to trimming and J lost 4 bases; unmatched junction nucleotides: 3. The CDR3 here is CATRLAGTGELFF. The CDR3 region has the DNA TGTGCCACCAGACTAGCGGGCACCGGGGAGCTGTTTTTT.

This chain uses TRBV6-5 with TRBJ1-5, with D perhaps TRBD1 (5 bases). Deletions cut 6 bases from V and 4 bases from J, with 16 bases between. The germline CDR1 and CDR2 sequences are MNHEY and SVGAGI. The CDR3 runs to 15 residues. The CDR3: CASRPSGARNQPQHF. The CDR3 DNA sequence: TGTGCCAGCAGACCCAGCGGGGCCAGAAATCAGCCCCAGCATTTT.

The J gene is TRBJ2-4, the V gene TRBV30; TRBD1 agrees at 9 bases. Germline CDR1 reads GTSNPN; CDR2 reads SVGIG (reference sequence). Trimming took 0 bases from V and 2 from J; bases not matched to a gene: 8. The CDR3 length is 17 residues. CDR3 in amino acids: CAWSVQGQGESKNIQYF. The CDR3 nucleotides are TGTGCCTGGAGTGTACAGGGACAGGGTGAATCCAAAAACATTCAGTACTTC.

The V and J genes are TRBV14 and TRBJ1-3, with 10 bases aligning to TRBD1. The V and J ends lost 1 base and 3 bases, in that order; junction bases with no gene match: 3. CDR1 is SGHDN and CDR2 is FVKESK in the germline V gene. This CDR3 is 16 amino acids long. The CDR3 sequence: CASSQVTGGFGNTIYF. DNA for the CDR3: TGTGCCAGCAGCCAAGTGACAGGGGGCTTTGGAAACACCATATATTTT.

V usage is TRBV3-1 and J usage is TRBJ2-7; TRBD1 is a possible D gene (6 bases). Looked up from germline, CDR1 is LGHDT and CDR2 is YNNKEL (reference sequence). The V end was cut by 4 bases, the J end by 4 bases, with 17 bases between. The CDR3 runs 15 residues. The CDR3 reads CASSPRQADLYEQYF. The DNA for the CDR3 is TGTGCCAGCAGCCCCCGACAGGCTGACCTTTACGAGCAGTACTTC.

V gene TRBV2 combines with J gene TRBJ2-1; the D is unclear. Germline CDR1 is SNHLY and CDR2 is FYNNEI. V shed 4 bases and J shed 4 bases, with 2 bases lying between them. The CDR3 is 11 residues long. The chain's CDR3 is CASSAYNEQFF. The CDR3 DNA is TGTGCCAGCAGTGCATACAATGAGCAGTTCTTC.

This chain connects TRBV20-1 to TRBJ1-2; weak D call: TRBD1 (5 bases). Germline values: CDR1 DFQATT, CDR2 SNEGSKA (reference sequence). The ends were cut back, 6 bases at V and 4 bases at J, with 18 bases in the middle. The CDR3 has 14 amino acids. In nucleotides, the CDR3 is TGCAGTGCGCCCCCCTCCGGGACGGCCTATGGCTACACCTTC. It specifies CSAPPSGTAYGYTF.

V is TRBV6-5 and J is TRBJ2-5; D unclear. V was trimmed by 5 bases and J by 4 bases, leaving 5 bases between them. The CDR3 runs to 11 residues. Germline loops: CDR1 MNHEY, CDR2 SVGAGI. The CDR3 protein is CASSTGETQYF. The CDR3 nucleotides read TGTGCCAGCAGTACGGGAGAGACCCAGTACTTC.

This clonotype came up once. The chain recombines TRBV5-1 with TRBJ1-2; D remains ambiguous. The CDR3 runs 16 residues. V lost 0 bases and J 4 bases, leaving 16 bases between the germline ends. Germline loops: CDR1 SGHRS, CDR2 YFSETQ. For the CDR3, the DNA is TGCGCCAGCAGCTTGGATTTGACTCCGCCGGGCTATGGCTACACCTTC. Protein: CASSLDLTPPGYGYTF.

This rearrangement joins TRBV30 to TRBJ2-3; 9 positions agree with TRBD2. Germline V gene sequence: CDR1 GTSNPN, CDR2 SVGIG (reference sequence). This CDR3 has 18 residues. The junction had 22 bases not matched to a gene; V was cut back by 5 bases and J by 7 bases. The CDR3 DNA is TGTGCCTGGTCCGGGGGCGGGAGGGTAATCCCCCTTAGCAATACGCAGTATTTT. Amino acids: CAWSGGGRVIPLSNTQYF.

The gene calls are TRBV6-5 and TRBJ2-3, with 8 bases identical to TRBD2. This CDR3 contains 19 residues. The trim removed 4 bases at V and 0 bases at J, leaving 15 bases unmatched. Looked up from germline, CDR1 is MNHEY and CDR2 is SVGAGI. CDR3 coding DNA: TGTGCCAGCAGTTTGATACCCTTTGGCGCGGGGGGTAGCACAGATACGCAGTATTTT. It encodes CASSLIPFGAGGSTDTQYF.

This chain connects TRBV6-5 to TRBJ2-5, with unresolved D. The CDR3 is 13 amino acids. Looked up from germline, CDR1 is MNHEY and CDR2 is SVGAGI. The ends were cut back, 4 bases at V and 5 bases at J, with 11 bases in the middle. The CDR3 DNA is TGTGCCAGCAGTTCGGACCCACGGGAGACCCAGTACTTC. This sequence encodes CASSSDPRETQYF.

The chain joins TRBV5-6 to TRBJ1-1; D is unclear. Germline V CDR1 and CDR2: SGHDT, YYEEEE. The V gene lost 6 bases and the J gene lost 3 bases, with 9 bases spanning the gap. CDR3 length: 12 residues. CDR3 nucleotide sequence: TGTGCCAGCATATACAGAGACACTGAAGCTTTCTTT. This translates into CASIYRDTEAFF.

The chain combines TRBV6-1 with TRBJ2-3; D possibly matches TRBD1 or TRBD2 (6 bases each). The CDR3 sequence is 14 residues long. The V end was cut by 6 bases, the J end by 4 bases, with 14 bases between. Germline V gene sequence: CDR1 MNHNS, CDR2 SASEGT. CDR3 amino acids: CASRRGAESDTQYF. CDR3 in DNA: TGTGCCAGCAGGAGGGGGGCCGAGTCAGATACGCAGTATTTT.

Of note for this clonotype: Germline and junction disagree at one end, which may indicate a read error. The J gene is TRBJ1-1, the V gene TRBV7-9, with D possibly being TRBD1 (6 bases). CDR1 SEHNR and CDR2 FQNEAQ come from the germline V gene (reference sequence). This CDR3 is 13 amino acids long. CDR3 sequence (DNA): TGTGCCAGCAGTCAAGACAGGAACGCTGAAGCTTTCTTT. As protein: CASSQDRNAEAFF.